The entry below describes one TCR beta chain. The read ends 3 residues early relative to the CDR3; the germline J gene fills the gap. The CDR3 has 15 amino acids. V was trimmed by 1 base and J by 5 bases, leaving 15 bases between them. Germline V gene lookup returns CDR1 LNHDA and CDR2 SQIVND (reference sequence). Some clones are missing from TCRdb's copy, which holds only in-frame ones; the method was immunoSEQ multiplex PCR. This sample's table has roughly 25,000 clones. This sample was taken from a study of T cells in women clearing cervical HPV infection. HPV was found by MY09/MY11 PCR and dot-blot genotyping.

Sequencing used blood buffy coat. This TCR derives from a woman aged 18 to 75 with a cervical HPV16 infection that either progressed to CIN3+ or cleared (not recorded which). This chain joins TRBV19 and TRBJ2-7; D possibly corresponds to TRBD2 (6 bases). CDR3 DNA (partial): TGTGCCAGTAGTATAGCTAGCGTGAAATCGCACGAG. Translation gives CASSIASVKSHE. The full CDR3 reads CASSIASVKSHEQYF. The whole variable domain, remainder taken from reference TRBV19 and TRBJ2-7, is DGGITQSPKYLFRKEGQNVTLSCEQNLNHDAMYWYRQDPGQGLRLIYYSQIVNDFQKGDIAEGYSVSREKKESFPLTVTSAQKNPTAFYLCASSIASVKSHEQYFGPGTRLTVT.